The TCR beta chain described here comes from a study of lymphopenia after photon versus proton radiotherapy. The CDR3 loop spans 16 amino acids. Between the trimmed V and J ends, which lost 3 bases and 4 bases, there was a span of 15 bases. The germline CDR1 and CDR2 sequences are LNHDA and SQIVND (reference sequence). Some clones are missing from TCRdb's copy, which holds only in-frame ones; the method was immunoSEQ multiplex PCR. The sample lists 40,000 or so clones; approximately 85% were seen once. To note about this clone: Its antigen is still unknown.

General study findings and limits: Post-nadir diversity loss with photons came from oligoclonal expansion, particularly CD8+ Temra cells. Survival link was tested only in deceased patients; proton benefit remains a possibility.

The sample consisted of peripheral blood, taken from a patient treated with photon-based radiotherapy. This clonotype was obtained from a man aged 40-55 years with gastric cancer. The chain combines TRBV19 with TRBJ1-4, with D unclear. Here the CDR3 DNA reads TGTGCCAGTAGTATTGTCCCGGGGTCCTATAATGAAAAACTGTTTTTT. This sequence encodes CASSIVPGSYNEKLFF.